The next 30 T cell receptor beta chains were all read from a single sample in a study of T cells after yellow fever vaccination. TCRdb processed the 5' RACE reads anew with MiXCR; each CDR3 protein has one entry. The data show some 350,000 distinct CDR3 sequences, approximately 5.7% seen once. The source material was PBMCs, sampled 5 days after the yellow fever booster vaccination. The receptor set was obtained from a man under 40 who received the YFV17D yellow fever vaccine.

This clonotype was observed at least ten times. For the CDR3, the DNA is TGTGCCTGGGGGGGGGACAACTCCTACGAGCAGTACTTC. It codes for CAWGGDNSYEQYF. The chain is built from TRBV30 and TRBJ2-7; TRBD2 is a possible D gene (7 bases). The V end lost 5 bases, the J end lost 0 bases, and 11 bases lay between the germline ends. Per germline, CDR1 GTSNPN and CDR2 SVGIG (reference sequence). The length of the CDR3 is 13 residues.

The chain couples TRBV7-2 to TRBJ1-5; the D gene is possibly TRBD1 (6 bases). Germline V gene lookup returns CDR1 SGHTA and CDR2 FQGNSA. Trimming cost V 1 base and J 7 bases, with 14 bases left between them. This CDR3 contains 15 residues. The CDR3 is CASSLGQLGGQPQHF. CDR3 nucleotides: TGTGCCAGCAGCTTAGGGCAGCTAGGGGGACAGCCCCAGCATTTT.

A word on this clonotype: Just one base apart from a much larger clone, this may be a read error. The V and J genes are TRBV12-3 or TRBV12-4 and TRBJ2-5; maybe TRBD1 (5 bases). V lost 6 bases and J lost 4, with 15 bases in between. CDR3 length equals 14 residues. The CDR3 DNA follows: TGTGCCAGCAGGAGGACATGCCCCCGAGAGACCCAGTACTTC. Translation gives CASRRTCPRETQYF.

This clonotype was counted only a few times. This chain connects TRBV20-1 to TRBJ2-7; TRBD2 agrees at 9 bases. CDR1 is DFQATT and CDR2 is SNEGSKA in the germline V gene (reference sequence). Trimming took 5 bases from V and 4 from J; bases not matched to a gene: 6. The CDR3 totals 13 residues. As DNA, the CDR3 is TGCAGTGCTGGGATTAGCGGGAGATACGAGCAGTACTTC. It codes for CSAGISGRYEQYF.

This clonotype showed up just a few times. The chain carries TRBV20-1 and TRBJ2-7; weak D call: TRBD2 (6 bases). Per the germline V gene, CDR1 is DFQATT and CDR2 is SNEGSKA (reference sequence). This CDR3 is built from 14 residues. Trimming took off 6 bases at V and 2 bases at J, with 17 bases between the two ends. This CDR3 is CSAGGGSGAYEQYF. CDR3 in DNA: TGCAGTGCCGGGGGTGGTAGCGGAGCCTACGAGCAGTACTTC.

This clonotype was seen a handful of times. The J gene is TRBJ2-2, the V gene TRBV9; 7 bases agree with TRBD2. There are 16 residues in the CDR3. The germline gives CDR1 SGDLS, CDR2 YYNGEE. Trimming took 0 bases from V and 7 from J; bases not matched to a gene: 9. CDR3 in amino acids: CASSVDRPGGIGELFF. The CDR3 DNA sequence: TGTGCCAGCAGCGTAGATCGGCCGGGAGGTATCGGGGAGCTGTTTTTT.

This chain connects TRBV12-3 or TRBV12-4 to TRBJ2-3; TRBD2 agrees at 11 bases. With 4 bases clipped from V and 2 bases from J, the junction kept 14 bases outside the gene matches. The CDR3 is 19 amino acids. In DNA form, the CDR3 reads TGTGCCAGCAGTTCCGGGCGGACTCCGGGACTAGCGGTCACAGATACGCAGTATTTT. This encodes CASSSGRTPGLAVTDTQYF.

Ten or more counts support this clonotype. The chain uses TRBV19 and TRBJ2-2, with D unresolved. This CDR3 comprises 16 residues. Trimming removed 2 bases from V and 1 base from J, with 11 bases in between. In germline, CDR1 is LNHDA, CDR2 SQIVND (reference sequence). CDR3 DNA: TGTGCCAGTAGTATACGGGCGGCCTGGAACACCGGGGAGCTGTTTTTT. Translated: CASSIRAAWNTGELFF.

This clonotype was seen repeatedly, ten times or more. This rearrangement joins TRBV12-3 or TRBV12-4 to TRBJ1-6, with a tentative D call TRBD1 (5 bases). Trimming pared 6 bases from V and 7 bases from J, leaving 10 bases between. This CDR3 has 13 amino acids. CDR3 loop: CASREWGNSPLHF. The CDR3 DNA reads TGTGCCAGCAGGGAATGGGGGAATTCACCCCTCCACTTT.

This clonotype was seen at least ten times. The rearrangement links TRBV5-4 to TRBJ2-2, with D maybe TRBD2 (5 bases). This CDR3 is 17 amino acids long. V lost 4 bases and J 1 base, leaving 17 bases between the germline ends. Germline CDR1 reads SGHNT; CDR2 reads YYREEE (reference sequence). The CDR3 sequence: CASSPPGVAGNTGELFF. As DNA, the CDR3 is TGTGCCAGCAGCCCTCCTGGGGTCGCGGGGAACACCGGGGAGCTGTTTTTT. Drawing the rest from reference TRBV5-4 and TRBJ2-2, the complete variable domain is ETGVTQSPTHLIKTRGQQVTLRCSSQSGHNTVSWYQQALGQGPQFIFQYYREEENGRGNFPPRFSGLQFPNYSSELNVNALELDDSALYLCASSPPGVAGNTGELFFGEGSRLTVL.

This clonotype came up a few times. This rearrangement joins TRBV27 to TRBJ1-5; 7 bases map to TRBD1. This CDR3 comprises 16 residues. Trimming took 10 bases from V and 2 from J; bases not matched to a gene: 14. Germline V gene lookup returns CDR1 MNHEY and CDR2 SMNVEV (reference sequence). CDR3: CAIARLSGTGNQPQHF. In DNA form, the CDR3 reads TGTGCCATAGCCCGTCTTTCCGGGACAGGCAATCAGCCCCAGCATTTT.

This clonotype showed up just a few times. The chain joins TRBV11-2 to TRBJ2-1; possibly TRBD1 for D (6 bases). From germline, CDR1 is SGHAT and CDR2 FQNNGV. The V end lost 11 bases, the J end lost 8 bases, and 19 bases lay between the germline ends. The CDR3 is made up of 13 amino acids. CDR3 in amino acids: CAASWGRGDEQFF. CDR3 nucleotides: TGTGCCGCTTCGTGGGGCAGGGGCGATGAGCAGTTCTTC.

This chain joins TRBV5-4 and TRBJ2-1; D may correspond to TRBD1 or TRBD2 (5 bases each). V lost 0 bases to trimming and J lost 6 bases, with 10 bases between them. Germline V gene lookup returns CDR1 SGHNT and CDR2 YYREEE (reference sequence). There are 14 residues in the CDR3. The CDR3 bases are TGTGCCAGCAGCTTGGTCGGGACCGGCAATGAGCAGTTCTTC. This sequence encodes CASSLVGTGNEQFF.

This clonotype occurred many times. Here the CDR3 DNA reads TGTGCCAGCAGTTTACTGGCGGCCGGGGAGCTGTTTTTT. It translates to CASSLLAAGELFF. The chain recombines TRBV12-3 or TRBV12-4 with TRBJ2-2, with D unclear. Trimming cost V 2 bases and J 6 bases, with 7 bases left between them. There are 13 residues in the CDR3.

This clonotype was counted at least ten times. This chain links TRBV7-6 with TRBJ2-1; 9 nucleotides match TRBD1. V lost 5 bases and J lost 5; bases outside the gene matches: 4. Germline V gives CDR1 SGHVS, CDR2 FNYEAQ. The CDR3 loop spans 14 amino acids. Here the CDR3 reads CASSRQGVNNEQFF. The CDR3 DNA reads TGTGCCAGCAGCCGACAGGGGGTTAACAATGAGCAGTTCTTC.

The chain joins TRBV20-1 to TRBJ2-2; 12 positions match TRBD2. The CDR3 contains 20 residues. Germline CDR1 DFQATT, CDR2 SNEGSKA (reference sequence). Trimming removed 0 bases from V and 1 base from J; junction bases left unmatched: 12. The CDR3 bases are TGCAGTGCTAGAGACCTCGGGGCTAGCGGGAGGGCCGTGAACACCGGGGAGCTGTTTTTT. Translated: CSARDLGASGRAVNTGELFF.

The V and J genes are TRBV20-1 and TRBJ2-1, with D possibly matching TRBD1 (6 bases). Germline V gene sequence: CDR1 DFQATT, CDR2 SNEGSKA (reference sequence). The CDR3 is made up of 16 amino acids. Trimming cost V 1 base and J 5 bases, with 18 bases left between them. As DNA, the CDR3 is TGCAGTGCTAGAGCTCCCCTGGGACGGGACAACAATGAGCAGTTCTTC. Translation gives CSARAPLGRDNNEQFF.

The J gene is TRBJ2-2, the V gene TRBV19; D is uncertain. The CDR3 sequence is 16 residues long. V lost 1 base and J lost 2, with 11 bases in between. Per the germline V gene, CDR1 is LNHDA and CDR2 is SQIVND (reference sequence). CDR3 sequence (DNA): TGTGCCAGTAGTATAGGATCACAGATTAACACCGGGGAGCTGTTTTTT. The encoded protein is CASSIGSQINTGELFF.

This clonotype was picked up many times. The chain joins TRBV6-1 to TRBJ2-1, with TRBD1 identical over 7 bases. J gave up 2 bases and V 6 bases, and 4 bases lay outside the gene matches. Germline V lookup: CDR1 MNHNS, CDR2 SASEGT. The CDR3 length is 14 residues. The CDR3 region has the DNA TGTGCCAGCAGGTCCGGGACAGCCTACAATGAGCAGTTCTTC. This encodes CASRSGTAYNEQFF.

There are many counts of this clonotype. The genes are TRBV14 and TRBJ1-1, with 8 bases identical to TRBD1. The germline gives CDR1 SGHDN, CDR2 FVKESK. Trimming removed 4 bases from V and 10 bases from J; junction bases left unmatched: 5. This CDR3 is 12 amino acids long. CDR3 sequence: CASSRTGMAAFF. CDR3 nucleotides: TGTGCCAGCAGCCGGACAGGGATGGCAGCTTTCTTT.

This clonotype was seen more than once but under ten times. The chain has TRBV6-1 and TRBJ2-3; TRBD2 is a possible D gene (5 bases). The V end was cut by 6 bases, the J end by 2 bases, with 15 bases between. Germline CDR1 is MNHNS and CDR2 is SASEGT. CDR3 length equals 15 residues. The CDR3 reads CASSPGREPTDTQYF. CDR3 nucleotide sequence: TGTGCCAGCAGCCCCGGACGGGAACCCACAGATACGCAGTATTTT.

This clonotype has more than one count but fewer than ten. V usage is TRBV11-2 and J usage is TRBJ1-4; D is perhaps TRBD1 (5 bases). The CDR3 runs to 15 residues. In germline, CDR1 is SGHAT, CDR2 FQNNGV. Trimming pared 5 bases from V and 4 bases from J, leaving 14 bases between. The CDR3 sequence is CASSPGRGINEKLFF. CDR3 nucleotides: TGTGCCAGCAGCCCTGGACGGGGGATTAATGAAAAACTGTTTTTT.

Concerning this clonotype itself: A much larger clone lies a single base off, so this may be a read error. The chain is built from TRBV7-2 and TRBJ2-7; D gene uncertain. V was trimmed by 4 bases and J by 2 bases, leaving 15 bases between them. In germline, CDR1 is SGHTA, CDR2 FQGNSA. This CDR3 has 15 residues. The CDR3 region is CASSSGRETAYEQYF. The CDR3 region has the DNA TGTGCCAGCAGCTCCGGACGAGAAACAGCCTACGAGCAGTACTTC.

This clonotype showed up just a few times. The CDR3 DNA is TGCAGCGTTTTGGCAGGTGGAGAGACCCAGTACTTC. Protein sequence: CSVLAGGETQYF. V is TRBV29-1 and J is TRBJ2-5; no clear D. The CDR3 covers 12 residues. Germline assignment: CDR1 SQVTM and CDR2 ANQGSEA. Trimming removed 5 bases at V and 4 bases at J, with 11 bases between.

This CDR3 is CASSLRAGVSSYNEQFF. The CDR3 DNA reads as TGTGCCAGCAGCTTAAGAGCGGGAGTTAGCTCCTACAATGAGCAGTTCTTC. V is TRBV7-6 and J is TRBJ2-1; 8 bases line up with TRBD2. Losses at the gene ends were 2 bases for V and 0 bases for J; bases not matched to a gene: 6. CDR1 and CDR2 from the germline V gene are SGHVS and FNYEAQ. This CDR3 is 17 amino acids long.

Many counts were recorded for this clonotype. V usage is TRBV9 and J usage is TRBJ2-7; D is unclear. Trimming took off 3 bases at V and 5 bases at J, with 18 bases between the two ends. The CDR3 contains 15 residues. The germline V gene encodes CDR1 SGDLS and CDR2 YYNGEE. The CDR3 spells CASSADRARGNEQYF. The CDR3 DNA is TGTGCCAGCAGCGCCGACCGGGCTCGTGGTAACGAGCAGTACTTC.

This chain connects TRBV12-3 or TRBV12-4 to TRBJ2-1, with D possibly matching TRBD2 (5 bases). This CDR3 contains 14 residues. The V gene lost 7 bases and the J gene lost 3 bases, with 13 bases spanning the gap. Written as DNA, the CDR3 is TGTGCCAGCACGGACGCGGGCCTCTACAATGAGCAGTTCTTC. Translation: CASTDAGLYNEQFF.

This clonotype occurred a few times. This rearrangement joins TRBV7-2 to TRBJ1-5; no reliable D call. There are 15 residues in the CDR3. V lost 4 bases, J lost 5 bases, and 15 bases lay in between. CDR1 and CDR2 from the germline V gene are SGHTA and FQGNSA. CDR3 sequence reads: CASSSRLTADQPQHF. The CDR3 DNA follows: TGTGCCAGCAGCTCCCGACTCACAGCCGATCAGCCCCAGCATTTT.

Only a few counts were recorded for this clonotype. This rearrangement joins TRBV9 to TRBJ2-5; D perhaps matches TRBD1 (5 bases). Germline V CDR1 and CDR2: SGDLS, YYNGEE. This CDR3 is 17 amino acids long. Trimming removed 1 base at V and 1 base at J, with 17 bases between. The CDR3 loop is CASSVPTDGRGQETQYF. The DNA for the CDR3 is TGTGCCAGCAGCGTACCCACGGACGGAAGGGGCCAAGAGACCCAGTACTTC.

In this sample, this clonotype turned up a few times. The conserved closing phenylalanine or tryptophan is absent in this CDR3, likely reflecting a read error. The DNA is left out, because the CDR3 cannot be placed on it with certainty; the CDR3 is given as TCRdb lists it. The rearrangement uses TRBV5-1 and TRBJ2-7; the table's D call, TRBD1, was not checked against the DNA. Germline V lookup: CDR1 SGHRS, CDR2 YFSETQ. The CDR3 comprises 9 residues, both ends counted. CDR3 region: CASSLKGQR.